This TCR beta chain is from a study of T cell changes during pregnancy in multiple sclerosis. This CDR3 spans 15 amino acids. The trim removed 4 bases at V and 5 bases at J, leaving 8 bases unmatched. CDR1 and CDR2 (germline): SGHAT, FQNNGV. Assay: immunoSEQ multiplex PCR; the TCRdb copy retains only in-frame clones and omits some. The data show 90,000 or so clones, more than 90% seen once. The sample was peripheral blood, taken in the first trimester of pregnancy. The V call is TRBV11-2, the J call TRBJ2-5; 9 bases match TRBD2. The receptor's source is a female donor with multiple sclerosis, enrolled in a pregnancy study. This CDR3 reads CASSSPSGVRETQYF. The CDR3 DNA follows: TGTGCCAGCAGCTCCCCTAGCGGGGTACGGGAGACCCAGTACTTC.